This T cell receptor beta chain came from a study of radiotherapy plus CTLA-4 blockade in lung cancer. For the study at large: Overall, about 19% of patients showed an objective response, while approximately 28% attained disease control. General study points: It was early blood T cell clone dynamics, with interferon-beta, that reportedly best predicted response. Among blood TCR repertoires after radiotherapy plus ipilimumab, tumor-derived clones expanded.

In its sample, this clone was seen a few times. Antigen specificity is unknown. Assay used: immunoSEQ multiplex PCR; TCRdb lists only in-frame clones, some missing. The sample gives roughly 120,000 clones, roughly four fifths of which show up once; 3% to 4% is in the top ten. Chemo-refractory metastatic non-small-cell lung cancer patients received focal radiation with ipilimumab CTLA-4 blockade. The CDR3 is made up of 18 amino acids. Trimming took 5 bases from V and 7 from J, leaving 26 bases between them. CDR1 and CDR2 (germline): SGHAT, FQNNGV. The source of this sequence is a human donor with non-small cell lung cancer that progressed on radiotherapy plus ipilimumab. Some clones in this sample may be carry-over from other donors' samples. V is TRBV11-2 and J is TRBJ1-4; D possibly corresponds to TRBD1 (5 bases). The specimen was peripheral blood, collected from a patient treated with radiotherapy plus ipilimumab. The CDR3 coding sequence is TGTGCCAGCAGCCCCTGGGGCCTATCCTCCGGTACGGGTGAAAAACTGTTTTTT. It yields the protein CASSPWGLSSGTGEKLFF. The variable domain in full, with the rest retrieved from reference TRBV11-2 and TRBJ1-4, is EAGVAQSPRYKIIEKRQSVAFWCNPISGHATLYWYQQILGQGPKLLIQFQNNGVVDDSQLPKDRFSAERLKGVDSTLKIQPAKLEDSAVYLCASSPWGLSSGTGEKLFFGSGTQLSVL.